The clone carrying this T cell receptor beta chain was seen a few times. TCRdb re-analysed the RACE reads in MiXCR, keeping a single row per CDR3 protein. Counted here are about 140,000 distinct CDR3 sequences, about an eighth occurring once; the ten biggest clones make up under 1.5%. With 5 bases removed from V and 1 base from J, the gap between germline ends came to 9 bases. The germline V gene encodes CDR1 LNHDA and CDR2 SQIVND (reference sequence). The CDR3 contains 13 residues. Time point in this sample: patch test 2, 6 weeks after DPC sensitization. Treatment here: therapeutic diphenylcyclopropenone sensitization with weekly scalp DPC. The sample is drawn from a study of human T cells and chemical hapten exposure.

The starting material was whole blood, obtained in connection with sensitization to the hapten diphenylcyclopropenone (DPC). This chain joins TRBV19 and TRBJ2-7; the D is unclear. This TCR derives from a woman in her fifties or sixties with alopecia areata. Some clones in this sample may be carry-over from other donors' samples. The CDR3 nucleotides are TGTGCCAGTAGTTCGGACGGATCCTACGAGCAGTACTTC. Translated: CASSSDGSYEQYF.